Listed below are T cell receptor beta chains from one sample, sequenced in a study of Ad26.COV2.S vaccination and SARS-CoV-2 variants. Sequenced by immunoSEQ multiplex PCR; TCRdb stores in-frame clones only, minus some. Found here are over 100,000 clones, over 70% of them singletons; the top ten hold 17%. The sample was peripheral blood, taken after recovery from COVID-19. Every receptor here comes from a human donor who had recovered from COVID-19. Each CDR3 is given with its conserved first and last residue. A D gene is named only where the DNA matches it firmly. Rows may omit the clone size; those that give it use once, few, many or a size class.

J: TRBJ1-3; D: NA; size: NA; V: TRBV10-1; CDR3: CASSRQGNTIYF; DNA: TGCGCCAGCAGCCGACAGGGAAACACCATATATTTT
J: TRBJ2-3; D: TRBD2; size: NA; V: TRBV29-1; CDR3: CSVEVAGADTQYF; DNA: TGCAGCGTTGAAGTCGCGGGGGCAGATACGCAGTATTTT
J: TRBJ2-2; D: TRBD1; size: NA; V: TRBV5-1; CDR3: CASSTTGGGTGELFF; DNA: TGCGCCAGCAGCACGACAGGGGGCGGCACCGGGGAGCTGTTTTTT
J: TRBJ2-7; D: NA; size: NA; V: TRBV27; CDR3: CASSPLNTFPYEQYF; DNA: TGTGCCAGCAGTCCCCTGAACACATTCCCCTACGAGCAGTACTTC
J: TRBJ2-3; D: TRBD2; size: NA; V: TRBV11-2; CDR3: CASSQIGGGTTDTQYF; DNA: TGTGCCAGCAGCCAAATCGGGGGGGGGACCACAGATACGCAGTATTTT
J: TRBJ2-7; D: NA; size: few; V: TRBV2; CDR3: CASRHLDVGSPGDTEQYF; DNA: TGTGCCAGCAGGCATCTAGACGTGGGCAGCCCAGGGGATACCGAGCAGTACTTC
J: TRBJ1-2; D: NA; size: NA; V: TRBV23-1; CDR3: CARPRDTQKGYTF; DNA: TGCGCCAGGCCTAGGGACACCCAGAAGGGCTACACCTTC
J: TRBJ1-2; D: NA; size: many; V: TRBV2; CDR3: CASSVEQIYGYTF; DNA: TGTGCCAGCAGTGTAGAACAGATCTATGGCTACACCTTC
J: TRBJ1-1; D: NA; size: NA; V: TRBV7-2; CDR3: CASSPMAGLNTEAFF; DNA: TGTGCCAGCAGCCCCATGGCGGGTTTGAACACTGAAGCTTTCTTT
J: TRBJ2-3; D: NA; size: NA; V: TRBV30; CDR3: CAWSTGQSDTQYF; DNA: TGTGCCTGGAGTACTGGACAGTCAGATACGCAGTATTTT
J: TRBJ1-3; D: NA; size: NA; V: TRBV19; CDR3: CASSPLRDSGNTIYF; DNA: TGTGCCAGTAGTCCACTCAGGGACTCTGGAAACACCATATATTTT
J: TRBJ1-2; D: NA; size: NA; V: TRBV28; CDR3: CASSSFVIAVGYGYTF; DNA: TGTGCCAGCAGTTCCTTCGTTATAGCGGTCGGTTATGGCTACACCTTC
J: TRBJ2-7; D: NA; size: NA; V: TRBV5-1; CDR3: CASSLSSHYEQYF; DNA: TGCGCCAGCAGCTTGTCTAGTCATTACGAGCAGTACTTC
J: TRBJ1-2; D: NA; size: few; V: TRBV6-5; CDR3: CASSRVTSYTF; DNA: TGTGCCAGCAGCAGGGTCACGAGCTACACCTTC
J: TRBJ2-4; D: NA; size: NA; V: TRBV9; CDR3: CAIAKLRDPWQYF; DNA: TGTGCCATCGCAAAACTTAGGGACCCCTGGCAGTACTTC
J: TRBJ2-1; D: TRBD2; size: NA; V: TRBV2; CDR3: CASSEAWAGGPRHEQFF; DNA: TGTGCCAGCAGTGAAGCGTGGGCGGGGGGGCCTAGACATGAGCAGTTCTTC
J: TRBJ1-2; D: NA; size: NA; V: TRBV14; CDR3: CASSQERFGYTF; DNA: TGTGCCAGCAGCCAAGAGAGGTTCGGCTACACCTTC